This passage covers 9 T cell receptor beta chains from one sample sequenced in a study of T cells in Graves' hyperthyroidism and ophthalmopathy. TCR beta CDR3 sequences were amplified from RNA transcripts. TCR CDR3 underwent first-round RT-PCR with the HTBI primer set. TCRdb redid the calling of the multiplex PCR reads with MiXCR, one entry per CDR3 protein. The sample shows 550,000 to 600,000 distinct CDR3 sequences, over 12% of them seen only once. The sample taken for sequencing was blood. All receptors derive from a young woman with Graves' ophthalmopathy.

About this clonotype itself: A read error may produce the germline difference seen at one junction end. V and J are TRBV12-3 or TRBV12-4 and TRBJ1-1; D unresolved. The CDR3 is made up of 15 amino acids. CDR3: CASRKTWDGNTEALF. The CDR3 region has the DNA TGTGCCAGCAGGAAAACGTGGGATGGGAACACTGAAGCTCTCTTT.

The sample holds a few counts of this clonotype. The V and J genes are TRBV6-1 and TRBJ2-5; D gene unclear. V was trimmed by 5 bases and J by 2 bases, leaving 12 bases between them. The CDR3 contains 14 residues. The germline CDR1 and CDR2 sequences are MNHNS and SASEGT. This CDR3 reads CASSYDTLQETQYF. DNA for the CDR3: TGTGCCAGCAGTTATGACACCTTACAAGAGACCCAGTACTTC.

This clonotype has at least ten counts. The CDR3: CASSAGLSTDTQYF. The CDR3 DNA reads as TGTGCCAGCAGCGCGGGACTTAGCACAGATACGCAGTATTTT. The V gene is TRBV7-2, the J gene TRBJ2-3, with D maybe TRBD2 (6 bases). This CDR3 is 14 amino acids long. Looked up from germline, CDR1 is SGHTA and CDR2 is FQGNSA. With 5 bases removed from V and 0 bases from J, the gap between germline ends came to 9 bases.

This clonotype occurred many times. The V and J genes are TRBV12-3 or TRBV12-4 and TRBJ2-7; D may match TRBD1 or TRBD2 (5 bases each). CDR3 size: 14 residues. V gave up 5 bases and J gave up 3 bases, with 14 bases separating them. CDR3 in amino acids: CASSPSGGIYEQYF. CDR3 nucleotide sequence: TGTGCCAGCAGTCCGAGTGGGGGAATCTACGAGCAGTACTTC.

This clonotype was observed many times. The chain combines TRBV18 with TRBJ1-2; 11 nucleotides line up with TRBD1. This CDR3 is 15 amino acids long. V gave up 3 bases and J gave up 5 bases; unmatched junction bases: 5. Germline CDR1 and CDR2: KGHSH and LQKENI. This CDR3 reads CASSPDGTGGYGYTF. The CDR3 DNA reads TGTGCCAGCTCACCCGACGGGACAGGGGGGTATGGCTACACCTTC.

The gene calls are TRBV9 and TRBJ1-3; TRBD1 is a possible D gene (6 bases). Germline V gives CDR1 SGDLS, CDR2 YYNGEE. With 3 bases removed from V and 6 bases from J, the gap between germline ends came to 22 bases. The length of the CDR3 is 17 residues. CDR3 region: CASSEGGTGSGLNTIYF. CDR3 bases: TGTGCCAGCAGCGAGGGGGGAACAGGGAGCGGACTAAACACCATATATTTT.

The chain uses TRBV6-2 or TRBV6-3 and TRBJ1-1, with TRBD1 as a possible D gene (5 bases). This CDR3 contains 13 residues. The V end lost 0 bases, the J end lost 6 bases, and 8 bases lay between the germline ends. Germline values: CDR1 MNHEY, CDR2 SVGEGT. This chain's CDR3 is CASSYSLGPEAFF. In nucleotides, the CDR3 is TGTGCCAGCAGTTACTCACTGGGACCTGAAGCTTTCTTT.

About this clonotype itself: A much more abundant neighbour one base away suggests this may be a read error. The chain joins TRBV12-3 or TRBV12-4 to TRBJ2-5; TRBD2 matches 13 bases. The CDR3 spans 16 residues. CDR3 region: CAGSPWTSGRQETQYF. The DNA of the CDR3 is TGTGCCGGCAGCCCCTGGACTAGCGGGAGACAAGAGACCCAGTACTTC.

This chain connects TRBV6-2 or TRBV6-3 to TRBJ2-7; D gene uncertain. Germline CDR1 MNHEY, CDR2 SVGEGT. Trimming took 6 bases from V and 3 from J, leaving 15 bases between them. CDR3 size: 14 residues. The CDR3 here is CASSPVSSNYEQYF. DNA of the CDR3: TGTGCCAGCAGCCCCGTTAGTTCCAACTACGAGCAGTACTTC.